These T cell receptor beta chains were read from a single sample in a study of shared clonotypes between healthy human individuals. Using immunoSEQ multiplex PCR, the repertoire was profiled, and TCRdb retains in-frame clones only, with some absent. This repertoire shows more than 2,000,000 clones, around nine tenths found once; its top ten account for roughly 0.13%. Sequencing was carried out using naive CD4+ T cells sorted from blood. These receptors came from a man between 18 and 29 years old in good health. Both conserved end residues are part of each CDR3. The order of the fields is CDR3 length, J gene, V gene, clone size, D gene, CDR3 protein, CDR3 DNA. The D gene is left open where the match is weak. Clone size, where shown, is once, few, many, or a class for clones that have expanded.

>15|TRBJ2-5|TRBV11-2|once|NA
CASSLEGRDVETQYF
TGTGCCAGCAGCTTAGAAGGGCGGGATGTAGAGACCCAGTACTTC
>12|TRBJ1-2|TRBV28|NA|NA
CASSSGVVGYTF
TGTGCCAGCAGCTCAGGGGTGGTTGGCTACACCTTC
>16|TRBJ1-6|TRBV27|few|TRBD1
CASSLTPQGAGSPLHF
TGTGCCAGCAGCCTAACACCCCAGGGGGCTGGTTCACCCCTCCACTTT
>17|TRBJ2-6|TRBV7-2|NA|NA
CASSSGVLLSGANVLTF
TGTGCCAGCAGCTCAGGGGTACTTCTCTCTGGGGCCAACGTCCTGACTTTC
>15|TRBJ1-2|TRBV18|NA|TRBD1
CASSPPTGENYGYTF
TGTGCCAGCTCACCCCCGACAGGGGAGAACTATGGCTACACCTTC
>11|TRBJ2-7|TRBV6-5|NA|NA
CASRRGYEQYF
TGTGCCAGCAGACGGGGGTACGAGCAGTACTTC
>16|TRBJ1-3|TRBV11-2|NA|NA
CASSRERALSGNTIYF
TGTGCCAGCAGCCGAGAGCGGGCCCTCTCTGGAAACACCATATATTTT
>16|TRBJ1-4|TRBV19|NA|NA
CASSMTGSGVNEKLFF
TGTGCCAGTAGTATGACGGGGTCTGGAGTGAATGAAAAACTGTTTTTT
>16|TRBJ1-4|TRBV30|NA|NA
CACSGGPSATNEKLFF
TGTGCCTGTTCGGGCGGGCCTTCTGCAACTAATGAAAAACTGTTTTTT
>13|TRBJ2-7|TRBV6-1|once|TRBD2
CASTSGGAYEQYF
TGTGCCAGCACTAGCGGGGGGGCCTACGAGCAGTACTTC
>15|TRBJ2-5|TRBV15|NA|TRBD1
CATSRGNRGRETQYF
TGTGCCACCAGCAGAGGAAACAGGGGTCGGGAGACCCAGTACTTC
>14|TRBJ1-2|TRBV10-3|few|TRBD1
CAISESGTGDGYTF
TGTGCCATCAGTGAGTCCGGGACAGGGGATGGCTACACCTTC
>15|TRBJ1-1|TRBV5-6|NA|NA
CASSLAPGEGTEAFF
TGTGCCAGCAGCTTGGCCCCAGGGGAAGGCACTGAAGCTTTCTTT
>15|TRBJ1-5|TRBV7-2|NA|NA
CASSSQSLLNQPQHF
TGTGCCAGCAGCTCCCAATCACTTCTCAATCAGCCCCAGCATTTT
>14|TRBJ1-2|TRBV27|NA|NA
CASSLKPGEGSYTF
TGTGCCAGCAGTTTAAAACCCGGAGAGGGGAGCTACACCTTC
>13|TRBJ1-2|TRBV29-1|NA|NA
CSVAGRLNYGYTF
TGCAGCGTTGCAGGCCGGCTTAACTATGGCTACACCTTC
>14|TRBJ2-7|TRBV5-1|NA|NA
CASSLLDPSGEQYF
TGCGCCAGCAGCTTGTTGGACCCATCCGGGGAGCAGTACTTC
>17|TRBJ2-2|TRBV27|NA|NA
CASSLIRQARNTGELFF
TGTGCCAGCAGTTTAATCCGACAGGCGCGAAACACCGGGGAGCTGTTTTTT
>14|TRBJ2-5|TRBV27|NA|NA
CASSSRGGQETQYF
TGTGCCAGCAGTTCCCGAGGCGGCCAAGAGACCCAGTACTTC
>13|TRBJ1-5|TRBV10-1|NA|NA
CASSPGAGQPQHF
TGCGCCAGCTCCCCAGGAGCGGGTCAGCCCCAGCATTTT
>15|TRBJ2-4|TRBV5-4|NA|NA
CASSLGEGVKNIQYF
TGTGCCAGCAGCCTGGGGGAGGGGGTCAAAAACATTCAGTACTTC
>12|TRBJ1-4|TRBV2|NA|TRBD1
CASSLEGDRPYF
TGTGCCAGCAGTCTGGAAGGGGACAGGCCTTATTTT
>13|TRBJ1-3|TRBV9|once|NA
CASSVTSGNTIYF
TGTGCCAGCAGCGTAACCTCTGGAAACACCATATATTTT
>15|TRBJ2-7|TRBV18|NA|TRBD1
CASSLGQGETYEQYF
TGTGCCAGCTCACTGGGACAGGGAGAGACCTACGAGCAGTACTTC
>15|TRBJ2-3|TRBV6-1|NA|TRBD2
CASKAGGLGTDTQYF
TGTGCCAGCAAAGCGGGAGGGCTCGGCACAGATACGCAGTATTTT
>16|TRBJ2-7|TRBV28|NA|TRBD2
CASTLLTSGFSYEQYF
TGTGCCAGCACCCTCTTGACTAGCGGGTTCTCCTACGAGCAGTACTTC
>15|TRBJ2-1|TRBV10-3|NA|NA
CAISELSPTYNEQFF
TGTGCCATCAGTGAGTTGTCGCCAACCTACAATGAGCAGTTCTTC
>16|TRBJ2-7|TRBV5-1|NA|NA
CASSNLSFGAKYEQYF
TGCGCCAGCAGCAACTTGTCTTTTGGGGCGAAGTACGAGCAGTACTTC
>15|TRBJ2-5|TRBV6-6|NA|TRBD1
CASSPRQGFQETQYF
TGTGCCAGCAGTCCCCGACAGGGGTTTCAAGAGACCCAGTACTTC
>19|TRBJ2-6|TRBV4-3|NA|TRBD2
CASSQRSHPAGDGANVLTF
TGCGCCAGCAGCCAAAGATCCCATCCAGCGGGAGATGGGGCCAACGTCCTGACTTTC
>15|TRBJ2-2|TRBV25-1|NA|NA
CASSEARGQSGELFF
TGTGCCAGCAGTGAAGCCCGGGGACAATCCGGGGAGCTGTTTTTT
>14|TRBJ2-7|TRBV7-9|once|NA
CASSLRNQNYEQYF
TGTGCCAGCAGCTTACGAAACCAGAACTACGAGCAGTACTTC
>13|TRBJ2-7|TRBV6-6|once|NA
CASSYGPGYEQYF
TGTGCCAGCAGTTACGGGCCGGGATACGAGCAGTACTTC
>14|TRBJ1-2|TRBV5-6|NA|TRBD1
CASSYRDRDYGYTF
TGTGCCAGCAGCTACCGGGACAGGGACTATGGCTACACCTTC
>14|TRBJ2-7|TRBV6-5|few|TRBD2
CASSWGLAGTEQYF
TGTGCCAGCAGTTGGGGACTAGCGGGGACTGAGCAGTACTTC
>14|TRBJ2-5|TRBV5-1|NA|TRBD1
CASSPQTGGETQYF
TGCGCCAGCAGCCCACAGACAGGGGGGGAGACCCAGTACTTC
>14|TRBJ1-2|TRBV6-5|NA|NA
CASRGPGQGYGYTF
TGTGCCAGCAGAGGGCCGGGACAAGGCTATGGCTACACCTTC
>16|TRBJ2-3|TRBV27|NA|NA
CASSLLVHTPTDTQYF
TGTGCCAGCAGTTTATTGGTACACACACCCACAGATACGCAGTATTTT
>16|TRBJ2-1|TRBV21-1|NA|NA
CASSKVCGSSYNEQFF
TGTGCCAGCAGCAAAGTTTGCGGGAGCTCCTACAATGAGCAGTTCTTC
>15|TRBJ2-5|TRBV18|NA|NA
CASSPPYRSQETQYF
TGTGCCAGCTCACCACCGTACAGGTCACAAGAGACCCAGTACTTC
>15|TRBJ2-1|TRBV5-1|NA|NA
CASRGGGLVDNEQFF
TGCGCCAGCAGGGGAGGGGGCCTAGTAGACAATGAGCAGTTCTTC